This T cell receptor beta chain was sequenced for a study of blood T cell repertoires in COVID-19. Clones were sequenced by immunoSEQ multiplex PCR, and TCRdb holds only the in-frame ones, with some missing. There are 80,000 to 130,000 clones in the sample; roughly 92% occur only once, and around 6% lies in the top ten. CDR1 is SGHRS, CDR2 YFSETQ, per germline. V was trimmed by 4 bases and J by 4 bases, leaving 11 bases between them. CDR3 length: 13 amino acids. This clone was recorded once. This chain links TRBV5-1 with TRBJ2-5; D remains ambiguous. This TCR derives from a man aged 65 to 85 with acute or convalescent COVID-19. The specimen was peripheral blood. The CDR3 sequence is CASSPRTGETQYF. CDR3 in DNA: TGCGCCAGCAGCCCCCGAACGGGAGAGACCCAGTACTTC.